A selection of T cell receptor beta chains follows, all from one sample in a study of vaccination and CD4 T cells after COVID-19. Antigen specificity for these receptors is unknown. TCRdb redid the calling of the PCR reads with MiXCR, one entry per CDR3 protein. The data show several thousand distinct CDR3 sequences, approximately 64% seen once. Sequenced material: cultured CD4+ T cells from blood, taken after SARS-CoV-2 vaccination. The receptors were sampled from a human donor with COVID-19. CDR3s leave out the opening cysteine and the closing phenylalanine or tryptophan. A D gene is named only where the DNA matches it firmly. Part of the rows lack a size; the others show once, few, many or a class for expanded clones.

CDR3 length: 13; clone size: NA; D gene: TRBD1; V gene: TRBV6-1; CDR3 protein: ASSPDRAGANVLT
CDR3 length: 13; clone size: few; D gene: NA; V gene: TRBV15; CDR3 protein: ATSRDPGGGSGYT
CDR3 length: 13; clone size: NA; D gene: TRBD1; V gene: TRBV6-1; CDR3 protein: ASSTSGGRDTEAF
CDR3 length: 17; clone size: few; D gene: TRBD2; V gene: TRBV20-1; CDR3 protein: SARGHSGGERLGTDTQY
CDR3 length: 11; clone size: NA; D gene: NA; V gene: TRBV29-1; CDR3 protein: SVERRGNAEAF
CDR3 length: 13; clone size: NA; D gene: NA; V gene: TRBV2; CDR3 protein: ASSEGAGSTDTQY
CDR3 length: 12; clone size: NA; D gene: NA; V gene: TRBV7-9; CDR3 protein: ASSLGGFLYEQY
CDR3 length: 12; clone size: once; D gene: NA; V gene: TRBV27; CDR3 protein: ASSPRRVWETQY
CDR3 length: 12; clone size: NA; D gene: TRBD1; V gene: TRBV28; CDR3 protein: ASGGQVQVYEQY
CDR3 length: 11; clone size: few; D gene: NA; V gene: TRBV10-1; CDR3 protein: ASSEGVHQPQH
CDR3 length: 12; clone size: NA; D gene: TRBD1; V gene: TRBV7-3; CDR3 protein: ASSPDRGQNEQF
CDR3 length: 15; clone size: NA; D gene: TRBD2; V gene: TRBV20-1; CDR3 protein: GASPPLGDSAGGAQY
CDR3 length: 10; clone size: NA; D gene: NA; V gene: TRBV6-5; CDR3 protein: ASSYSGYGYT
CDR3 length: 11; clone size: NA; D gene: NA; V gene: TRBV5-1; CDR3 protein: ASSLAGSGEAF
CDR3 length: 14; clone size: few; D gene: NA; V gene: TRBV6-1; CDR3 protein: ASSPHSGEGNQPQH
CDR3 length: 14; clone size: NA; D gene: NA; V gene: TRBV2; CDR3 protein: ASSERTGNSNQPQH
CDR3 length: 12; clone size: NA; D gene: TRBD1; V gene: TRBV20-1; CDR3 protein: SARDQRQGSEQF
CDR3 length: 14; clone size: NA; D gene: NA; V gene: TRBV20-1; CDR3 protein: SARTEWGAPHYEQY
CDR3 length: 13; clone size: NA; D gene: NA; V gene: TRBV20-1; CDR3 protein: SARAVSLNTGELF
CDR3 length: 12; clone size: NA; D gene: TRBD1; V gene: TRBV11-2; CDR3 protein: ASSPTGGSEKLF
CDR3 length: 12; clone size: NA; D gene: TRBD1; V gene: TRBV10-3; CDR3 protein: AITGTGNTGELF
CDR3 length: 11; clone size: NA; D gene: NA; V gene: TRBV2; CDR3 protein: ASRNTGPGELF
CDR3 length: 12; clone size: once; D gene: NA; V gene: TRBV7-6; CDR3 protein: ASSPNTINSPLH
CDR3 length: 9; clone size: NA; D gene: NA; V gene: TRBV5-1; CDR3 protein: ASSLEQAQF
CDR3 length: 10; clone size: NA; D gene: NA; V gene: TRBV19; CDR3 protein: ASSIRGYEQY
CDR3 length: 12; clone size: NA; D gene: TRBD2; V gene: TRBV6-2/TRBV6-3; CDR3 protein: ASRGGTSTDTQY
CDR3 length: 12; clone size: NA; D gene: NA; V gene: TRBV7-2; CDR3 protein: ASTLAGVGTEAF
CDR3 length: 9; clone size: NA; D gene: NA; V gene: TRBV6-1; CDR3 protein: ASSQPTEQF
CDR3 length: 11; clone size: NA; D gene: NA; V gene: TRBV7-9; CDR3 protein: ASSLGSGSPLH
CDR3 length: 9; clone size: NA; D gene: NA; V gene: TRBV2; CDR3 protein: ASSEGQYLH
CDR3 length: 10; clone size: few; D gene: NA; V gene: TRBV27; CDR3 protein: ASSLAEGTQY
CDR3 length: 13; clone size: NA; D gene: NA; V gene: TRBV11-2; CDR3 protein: ASSHFRDPAYEQY
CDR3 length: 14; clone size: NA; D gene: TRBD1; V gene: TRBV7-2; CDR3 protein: ASSLARTGGNSPLH
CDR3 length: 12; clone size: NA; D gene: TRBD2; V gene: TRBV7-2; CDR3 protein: ASSLRGGAETQY
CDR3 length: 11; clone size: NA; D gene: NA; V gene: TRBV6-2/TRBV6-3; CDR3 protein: ASSYRSNYGYT
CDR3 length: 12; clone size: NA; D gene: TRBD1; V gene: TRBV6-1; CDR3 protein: ASRPGTGGHGYT
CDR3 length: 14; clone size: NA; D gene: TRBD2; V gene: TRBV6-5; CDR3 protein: ASSYLGGLLSYEQY
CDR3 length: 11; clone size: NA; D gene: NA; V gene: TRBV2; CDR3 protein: ASSERRGETQY
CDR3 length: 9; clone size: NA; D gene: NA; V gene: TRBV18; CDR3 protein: ASSTNYEQY
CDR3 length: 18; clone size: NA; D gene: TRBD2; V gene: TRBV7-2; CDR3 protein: ASSLEGGLGLAGSTDTQY
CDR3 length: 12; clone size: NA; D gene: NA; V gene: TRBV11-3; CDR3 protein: ASSLFVRSAEAF
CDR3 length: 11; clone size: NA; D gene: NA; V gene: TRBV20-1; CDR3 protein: SVPGTTVSPLH
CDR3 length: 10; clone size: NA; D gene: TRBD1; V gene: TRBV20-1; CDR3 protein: SVDRAQETQY
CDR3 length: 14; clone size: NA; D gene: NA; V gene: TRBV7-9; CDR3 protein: ASRPTQGGSNTEAF
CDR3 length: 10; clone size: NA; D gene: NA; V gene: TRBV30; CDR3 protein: AWSASAETQY
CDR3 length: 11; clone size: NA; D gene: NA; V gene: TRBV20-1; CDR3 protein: SARDYGEAEAF
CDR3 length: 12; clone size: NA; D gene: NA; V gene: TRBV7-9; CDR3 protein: ASSLTTSGNTIY
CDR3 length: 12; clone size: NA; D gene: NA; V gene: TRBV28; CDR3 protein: ASSPRRGVETQY
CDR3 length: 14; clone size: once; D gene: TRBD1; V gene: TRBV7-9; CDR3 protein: ASSLRGGQANTEAF
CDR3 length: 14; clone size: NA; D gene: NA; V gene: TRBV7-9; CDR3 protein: ASSLVGTGMDQPQH
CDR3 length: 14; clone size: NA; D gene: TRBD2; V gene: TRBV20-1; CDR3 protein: SARDPGSGVSYEQY
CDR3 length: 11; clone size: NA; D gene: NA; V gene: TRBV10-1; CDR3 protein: ASSELRNSPLH